This note documents a single T cell receptor (beta chain) sequence. Its target antigen remains unknown. Base qualities are not recorded, but no much larger clone differs from it by a single base. TCRbeta CDR3 regions were amplified from genomic DNA by means of the immunoSEQ Assay, a bias-controlled multiplex PCR. Regarding the original processing steps: Nucleated cell counts per sample were estimated from amplification of reference gene primers within the assay. To quantify the absolute abundance of each unique TCRbeta CDR3 rearrangement, sequence reads were collapsed and filtered. For each sample, productive Simpson clonality was calculated by taking the square root of Simpson's diversity index across productive rearrangements. Not all clones reach the TCRdb copy of this immuneACCESS table, which keeps in-frame sequences only. Checked studies attribute under half of the gap to unresolved V genes and leave the rest unexplained. V and J calls and clone size are those listed in that table; D and trimming were worked out from the DNA. This sample has over 90,000 clones in its table, and more than 70% of those were observed once. Less than 20% of the sample comes from the top ten.

Each collaborating institution followed its own protocols to collect whole blood in K2EDTA tubes. For TCRbeta analysis, collaborator samples were shipped as frozen whole blood, as isolated PBMCs, or as DNA extracted from either sample type. From cysteine to phenylalanine, the CDR3 is 11 amino acids long. CDR3 DNA only is kept here, 33 bases in frame from base 1. CDR1 LGHNT and CDR2 FRNRAP are derived from the germline V gene. These data come from a study of blood T cell repertoires in COVID-19 (dated by TCRdb to 2018 to 2021). For the study in its entirety: Samples covering the acute and convalescent phases of COVID-19 were provided by collaborators in the United States, Italy and Spain. The samples were drawn from two sources: the first 160 participants of the ongoing ImmuneRACE study, and over 950 subjects contributed by 6 global collaborators. HLA class I and class II types, where available, came from metadata supplied by the sample provider rather than from assay-based typing. The repertoires were released in a freely available public database intended as a resource for research on the immune response to SARS-CoV-2. The prospective study material was composed of cDNA or gDNA derived from T cells, B-cell-depleted T cells, or PBMCs. Subjects who had been exposed to COVID-19, were actively infected with it, or had recovered from it provided the deeply sampled blood TCRbeta repertoires that made up the dataset. Sample metadata almost always included a de-identified subject ID, COVID-19 status, age in years and sex.

Summary of the overall study and its limitations: The amount of clinical and demographic metadata varied by source and participant and was provided uncurated.

The sequence links TRBV12-5 to TRBJ2-7; a tentative D call is TRBD1 (6 bases match). The receptor was isolated from a human donor in a cohort sampled during active COVID-19. Sequencing used peripheral blood. The DNA reads TGTGCCAGCCAGCAGGGGATCGAGCAGTACTTC. Its amino acids are CASQQGIEQYF.